The rows below give T cell receptor beta chains drawn from one sample of a study of radiation and T cells in renal cell carcinoma. Here immunoSEQ multiplex PCR was the method, and the copy in TCRdb shows in-frame clones only, minus some. The sample contains roughly 9,000 clones, roughly 60% of which appear only once. The sample consisted of tumor tissue, taken from a patient whose treatment included radiotherapy and nephrectomy. All receptors come from a woman aged 45 to 65 with renal cell carcinoma. Both conserved end residues are trimmed from each CDR3. D genes are given only for firm matches.

length	V	D	J	CDR3
14	TRBV4-2	TRBD1	TRBJ2-3	ASSQGDRGGTDTQY
13	TRBV6-5	TRBD1	TRBJ1-5	ASSKHRGYDQPQH
12	TRBV7-2	NA	TRBJ2-1	ASIRTGRVDEQF
9	TRBV20-1	NA	TRBJ1-4	SASLSLKLF
13	TRBV7-2	NA	TRBJ1-6	ASSLAQGNNSPLH
13	TRBV11-2	TRBD1	TRBJ2-7	ASSPTTGYAYEQY
12	TRBV7-2	NA	TRBJ1-1	ASSKVTTGREAF
12	TRBV5-1	NA	TRBJ2-7	ASSPRDTFYEQY
12	TRBV6-1	NA	TRBJ2-2	ASRPGTHTGELF
11	TRBV4-3	NA	TRBJ1-5	ASSLGFNQPQH
9	TRBV14	TRBD1	TRBJ1-4	ASSPGGKLF
11	TRBV6-5	NA	TRBJ2-4	AVRSGGKDIQY